This section outlines one T cell receptor beta chain sequence together with its context. Using immunoSEQ multiplex PCR, the repertoire was profiled, and TCRdb retains in-frame clones only, with some absent. The top ten clones hold 8.2% of a sample with about 140,000 clones, around 83% of them seen once. These data belong to a study of blood T cell repertoires in COVID-19. There are 15 residues in the CDR3. The trim removed 3 bases at V and 5 bases at J, leaving 7 bases unmatched. The germline gives CDR1 SGHNT, CDR2 YYREEE (reference sequence). What was sequenced was peripheral blood. The TCR sequence derives from a woman between 55 and 75 years old with acute or convalescent COVID-19. V usage is TRBV5-4 and J usage is TRBJ2-1; 8 bases match TRBD2. The DNA of the CDR3 is TGTGCCAGCAGCTCCGGCGGGGGGAATAACAATGAGCAGTTCTTC. This gives the protein CASSSGGGNNNEQFF.